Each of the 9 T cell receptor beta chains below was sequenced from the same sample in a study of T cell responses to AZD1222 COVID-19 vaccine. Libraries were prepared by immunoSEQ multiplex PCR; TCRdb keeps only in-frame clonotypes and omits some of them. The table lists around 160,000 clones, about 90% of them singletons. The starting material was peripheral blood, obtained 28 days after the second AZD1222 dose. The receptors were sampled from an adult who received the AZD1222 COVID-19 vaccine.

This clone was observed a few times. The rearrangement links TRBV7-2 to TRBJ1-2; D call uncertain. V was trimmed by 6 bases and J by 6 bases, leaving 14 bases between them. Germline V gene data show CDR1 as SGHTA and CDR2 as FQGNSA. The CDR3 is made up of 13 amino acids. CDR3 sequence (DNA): TGTGCCAGCAGTTACGACGGAAACAATGGCTACACCTTC. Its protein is CASSYDGNNGYTF.

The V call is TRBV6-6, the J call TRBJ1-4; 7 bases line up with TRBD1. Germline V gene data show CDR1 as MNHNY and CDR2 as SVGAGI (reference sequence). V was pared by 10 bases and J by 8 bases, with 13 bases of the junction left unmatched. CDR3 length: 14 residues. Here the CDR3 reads CAISPPGQTEKLFF. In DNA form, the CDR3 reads TGTGCCATCTCACCCCCGGGACAGACAGAAAAACTGTTTTTT.

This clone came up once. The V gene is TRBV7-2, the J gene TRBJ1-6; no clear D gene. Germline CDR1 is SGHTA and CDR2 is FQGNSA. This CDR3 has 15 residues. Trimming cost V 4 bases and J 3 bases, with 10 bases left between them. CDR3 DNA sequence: TGTGCCAGCAGCTCCCGGACTTTCTATAATTCACCCCTCCACTTT. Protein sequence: CASSSRTFYNSPLHF.

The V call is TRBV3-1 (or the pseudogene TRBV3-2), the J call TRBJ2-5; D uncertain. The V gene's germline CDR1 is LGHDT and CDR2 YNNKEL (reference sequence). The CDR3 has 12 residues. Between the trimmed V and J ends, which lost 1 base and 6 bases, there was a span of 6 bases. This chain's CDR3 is CASSQGSQTQYF. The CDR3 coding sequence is TGTGCCAGCAGCCAAGGTTCCCAGACCCAGTACTTC.

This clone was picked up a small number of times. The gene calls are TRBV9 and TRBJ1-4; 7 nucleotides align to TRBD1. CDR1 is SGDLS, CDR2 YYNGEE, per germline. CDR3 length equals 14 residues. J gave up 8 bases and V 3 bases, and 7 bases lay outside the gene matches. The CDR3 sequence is CASSGGQTAEKLFF. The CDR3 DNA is TGTGCCAGCAGCGGGGGACAGACAGCGGAAAAACTGTTTTTT. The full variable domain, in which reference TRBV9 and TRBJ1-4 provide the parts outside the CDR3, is DSGVTQTPKHLITATGQRVTLRCSPRSGDLSVYWYQQSLDQGLQFLIQYYNGEERAKGNILERFSAQQFPDLHSELNLSSLELGDSALYFCASSGGQTAEKLFFGSGTQLSVL.

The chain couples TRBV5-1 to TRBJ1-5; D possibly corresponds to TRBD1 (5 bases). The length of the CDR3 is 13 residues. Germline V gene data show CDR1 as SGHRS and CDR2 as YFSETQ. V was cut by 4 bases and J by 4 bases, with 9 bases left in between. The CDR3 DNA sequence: TGCGCCAGCAGCCCCGAGGGGAATCAGCCCCAGCATTTT. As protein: CASSPEGNQPQHF.

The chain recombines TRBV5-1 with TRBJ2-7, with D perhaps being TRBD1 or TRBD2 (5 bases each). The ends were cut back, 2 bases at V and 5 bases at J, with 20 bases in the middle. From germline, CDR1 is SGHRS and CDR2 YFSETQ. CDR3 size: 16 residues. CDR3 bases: TGCGCCAGCAGCTTCCTCAAAGGAACGAGGGGCGACGAGCAGTACTTC. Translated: CASSFLKGTRGDEQYF.

The CDR3 nucleotides read TGCGCCAGCACACAGGATCTTAATCAGCCCCAGCATTTT. This encodes CASTQDLNQPQHF. This chain joins TRBV10-2 and TRBJ1-5; a weak D match, TRBD1 (5 bases). V shed 7 bases and J shed 4 bases, with 11 bases lying between them. Germline CDR1 reads WSHSY; CDR2 reads SAAADI. The CDR3 is made up of 13 amino acids.

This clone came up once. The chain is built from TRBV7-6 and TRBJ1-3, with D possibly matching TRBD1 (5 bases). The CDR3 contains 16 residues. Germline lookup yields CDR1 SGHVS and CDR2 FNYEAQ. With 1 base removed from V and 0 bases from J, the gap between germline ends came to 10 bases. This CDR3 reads CASSLGAGYSGNTIYF. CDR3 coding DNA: TGTGCCAGCAGCTTAGGAGCAGGGTACTCTGGAAACACCATATATTTT.